These 25 T cell receptor beta chains were sequenced from one sample in a study of cytomegalovirus exposure and HLA in healthy donors. The PCR employed 60 Vbeta primers together with 13 Jbeta primers. Here immunoSEQ multiplex PCR was the method, and the copy in TCRdb shows in-frame clones only, minus some. Of some 180,000 clones detected, around 84% appear once; the ten largest clones hold around 1.2%. Source material: PBMCs. The receptor set was obtained from a girl aged 2-10 years in good health and CMV-seropositive.

The V gene is TRBV27, the J gene TRBJ1-2; D ambiguous. The V end was cut by 5 bases, the J end by 8 bases, with 21 bases between. CDR3 length: 15 residues. Germline V CDR1 and CDR2: MNHEY, SMNVEV (reference sequence). The CDR3, as DNA: TGTGCCAGCAGTCGTACACTCTACCACACGGGAGGCTACACCTTC. Translating it yields CASSRTLYHTGGYTF.

The rearrangement uses TRBV9 and TRBJ2-2, with 8 bases that match TRBD1. Germline trimming cut 0 bases from V and 4 bases from J; bases unmatched to any gene: 2. CDR3 length: 15 amino acids. The germline gives CDR1 SGDLS, CDR2 YYNGEE. The CDR3 loop is CASSVGTGPTGELFF. The CDR3 region has the DNA TGTGCCAGCAGCGTAGGGACAGGGCCCACCGGGGAGCTGTTTTTT.

The chain carries TRBV4-1 and TRBJ1-5; D is perhaps TRBD1 (6 bases). V gave up 3 bases and J gave up 2 bases, with 20 bases separating them. The CDR3 spans 18 residues. CDR1 is MGHRA, CDR2 YSYEKL, per germline. CDR3 nucleotides: TGCGCCAGCAGCCAGACAGGTCCGAGGCTTCCGGGCAATCAGCCCCAGCATTTT. Translated: CASSQTGPRLPGNQPQHF.

The chain has TRBV9 and TRBJ2-1; 8 bases align to TRBD2. CDR1 SGDLS and CDR2 YYNGEE come from the germline V gene. V trimming: 0 bases; J trimming: 8 bases; junction bases outside the gene matches: 10. The CDR3 length is 16 residues. The CDR3 coding sequence is TGTGCCAGCAGCGTAGCCGGGGGGGCCGGGGTACATGAGCAGTTCTTC. It yields the protein CASSVAGGAGVHEQFF.

This clone was recorded a few times. V gene TRBV5-8 combines with J gene TRBJ1-5, with TRBD1 matching over 7 bases. This CDR3 is 13 amino acids long. Germline V CDR1 and CDR2: SGHTS, YDEGEE. This chain's CDR3 is CANSQGGHQPQHF. In DNA form, the CDR3 reads TGTGCGAACAGTCAAGGGGGCCATCAGCCCCAGCATTTT.

The chain combines TRBV4-1 with TRBJ2-2, with 9 bases fitting TRBD1. Germline V gene sequence: CDR1 MGHRA, CDR2 YSYEKL. The ends lost 4 bases at V and 3 bases at J; junction bases unmatched: 6. The CDR3 length is 16 residues. The CDR3 sequence: CASSLTGGAYTGELFF. The CDR3 DNA is TGCGCCAGCAGCCTCACAGGGGGCGCGTACACCGGGGAGCTGTTTTTT.

A word on this clone: This same CDR3 is encoded by further DNA sequences in the sample. The chain couples TRBV5-5 to TRBJ2-7; D may be TRBD1 (6 bases). Trimming shortened V by 1 base and J by 1 base, and 6 bases separated the two germline ends. This CDR3 has 13 amino acids. From germline, CDR1 is SGHKS and CDR2 YYEKEE (reference sequence). The CDR3 coding sequence is TGTGCCAGCAGCTTGACAGGGTCCTACGAGCAGTACTTC. It yields the protein CASSLTGSYEQYF.

V and J are TRBV5-1 and TRBJ2-4, with 10 positions matching TRBD2. V dropped 0 bases and J dropped 4; count of bases not matched to a gene: 22. This CDR3 is 22 amino acids long. Germline values: CDR1 SGHRS, CDR2 YFSETQ. CDR3 coding DNA: TGCGCCAGCAGCTTGGCCCCTTTTGTAGCGGGGGGCCCAAACACATTAAAAAACATTCAGTACTTC. Translated: CASSLAPFVAGGPNTLKNIQYF.

The genes are TRBV30 and TRBJ2-1; 8 bases agree with TRBD1. Germline V gene lookup returns CDR1 GTSNPN and CDR2 SVGIG (reference sequence). The CDR3 extends over 14 amino acids. V gave up 4 bases and J gave up 5 bases; unmatched junction bases: 7. The DNA of the CDR3 is TGTGCCTGGACCTGGACAGGGAGAAACAATGAGCAGTTCTTC. Residues: CAWTWTGRNNEQFF.

This clone was seen more than once but under ten times. J is TRBJ1-2 and V is TRBV20-1; D unclear. The CDR3 has 11 residues. V lost 5 bases to trimming and J lost 8 bases, with 12 bases between them. Germline CDR1 reads DFQATT; CDR2 reads SNEGSKA (reference sequence). CDR3 nucleotide sequence: TGCAGTGCTTTCCGGGGAGGGGGCTACACCTTC. This encodes CSAFRGGGYTF.

CDR3 bases: TGTGCCAGCAGCTCGGGACAGGACACCGGGGAGCTGTTTTTT. As protein: CASSSGQDTGELFF. The V and J genes are TRBV13 and TRBJ2-2; TRBD1 matches at 8 bases. CDR1 and CDR2 (germline): PRHDT, FYEKMQ (reference sequence). V lost 4 bases, J lost 3 bases, and 1 base stayed unmatched. This CDR3 spans 14 amino acids.

In this sample, this clone turned up once. The V gene is TRBV30, the J gene TRBJ2-3; D perhaps matches TRBD2 (5 bases). The CDR3 loop spans 15 amino acids. The germline V gene encodes CDR1 GTSNPN and CDR2 SVGIG (reference sequence). V lost 5 bases, J lost 6 bases, and 21 bases lay in between. The CDR3 DNA sequence: TGTGCCTGGGGCCCGCCGGGGATGGGCTTGGATACGCAGTATTTT. Protein product: CAWGPPGMGLDTQYF.

The chain employs TRBV30 and TRBJ1-3; D remains unclear. This CDR3 is built from 14 residues. Trimming took 5 bases from V and 3 from J, leaving 14 bases between them. Germline loops: CDR1 GTSNPN, CDR2 SVGIG (reference sequence). The CDR3 DNA sequence: TGTGCCTGGGGTGCGGGTCTGGGTGGAAACACCATATATTTT. Amino acids: CAWGAGLGGNTIYF.

The chain couples TRBV29-1 to TRBJ1-1, with D tentatively TRBD1 (6 bases). Trimming left V 5 bases short and J 3 bases short, with 16 bases between. The germline gives CDR1 SQVTM, CDR2 ANQGSEA. CDR3 size: 14 residues. CDR3 in DNA: TGCAGCGTTTCGATGGTTGGGGGCGACACTGAAGCTTTCTTT. As protein: CSVSMVGGDTEAFF.

The chain has TRBV6-1 and TRBJ1-6; 7 positions match TRBD1. Germline CDR1 reads MNHNS; CDR2 reads SASEGT. The CDR3 runs 13 residues. The ends lost 10 bases at V and 5 bases at J; junction bases unmatched: 5. Here the CDR3 reads CANRDSNNSPLHF. In nucleotides, the CDR3 is TGTGCCAACCGGGACAGTAATAATTCACCCCTCCACTTT.

The chain's CDR3 is CASSTGQEITEAFF. CDR3 nucleotides: TGTGCCAGCAGCACGGGACAGGAGATCACTGAAGCTTTCTTT. The chain has TRBV7-3 and TRBJ1-1, with 8 nucleotides matching TRBD1. This CDR3 spans 14 amino acids. J lost 4 bases, V lost 5 bases, and 6 bases had no gene match. Germline V gives CDR1 SGHTA, CDR2 FQGTGA.

The chain links TRBV10-2 to TRBJ1-6; 9 positions agree with TRBD1. CDR1 is WSHSY and CDR2 is SAAADI in the germline V gene. The V segment lost 2 bases and the J segment 4 bases; nucleotides outside the gene matches: 3. The CDR3 length is 16 residues. The CDR3 spells CASSERQGDYNSPLHF. CDR3 nucleotides: TGCGCCAGCAGTGAGAGACAGGGGGATTATAATTCACCCCTCCACTTT.

The rearrangement joins TRBV27 to TRBJ2-3; 7 bases agree with TRBD2. The V gene end was trimmed by 8 bases and the J gene end by 1 base; junction bases not matched to a gene: 6. The CDR3 is 14 amino acids. Looked up from germline, CDR1 is MNHEY and CDR2 is SMNVEV (reference sequence). CDR3 DNA sequence: TGTGCCAGCTCGGCGGGAGTGCGCACAGATACGCAGTATTTT. Its protein is CASSAGVRTDTQYF.

The chain uses TRBV5-1 and TRBJ2-1, with D tentatively TRBD2 (5 bases). The V end lost 1 base, the J end lost 9 bases, and 8 bases lay between the germline ends. CDR1 and CDR2 from the germline V gene are SGHRS and YFSETQ. The CDR3 extends over 12 amino acids. The CDR3 coding sequence is TGCGCCAGCAGCTTGACTAGAATTGAGCAGTTCTTC. Its translation: CASSLTRIEQFF. Filled out from reference TRBV5-1 and TRBJ2-1, the complete variable domain reads KAGVTQTPRYLIKTRGQQVTLSCSPISGHRSVSWYQQTPGQGLQFLFEYFSETQRNKGNFPGRFSGRQFSNSRSEMNVSTLELGDSALYLCASSLTRIEQFFGPGTRLTVL.

The gene calls are TRBV2 and TRBJ2-7, with TRBD2 as a possible D gene (5 bases). Germline V CDR1 and CDR2: SNHLY, FYNNEI. The CDR3 runs to 14 residues. V dropped 4 bases and J dropped 7 bases, with 17 bases sitting between them. This CDR3 is CASSGRAASQEQYF. The CDR3 DNA is TGTGCCAGCAGTGGACGAGCGGCCTCGCAGGAGCAGTACTTC.

This clone was counted only a few times. The rearrangement joins TRBV9 to TRBJ1-3, with 7 nucleotides matching TRBD1. The CDR3 extends over 13 amino acids. Germline V lookup: CDR1 SGDLS, CDR2 YYNGEE. V lost 3 bases, J lost 9 bases, and 6 bases stayed unmatched. This chain's CDR3 is CASSGTGGGTIYF. Written as DNA, the CDR3 is TGTGCCAGCAGCGGGACAGGCGGAGGCACCATATATTTT.

Regarding this clone: A read error may produce the germline difference seen at one junction end. This chain connects TRBV19 to TRBJ1-5, with TRBD1 as a possible D gene (6 bases). Germline lookup yields CDR1 LNHDA and CDR2 SQIVND (reference sequence). This CDR3 is 17 amino acids long. In nucleotides, the CDR3 is TGTGCCAGTAGTATAGAAGGACAGCTTTATAGCAATCGGCCCCAGCATTTT. Amino acid sequence: CASSIEGQLYSNRPQHF.

The rearrangement joins TRBV10-3 to TRBJ2-1; tentative D call: TRBD2 (6 bases). Germline CDR1 reads ENHRY; CDR2 reads SYGVKD. This CDR3 is built from 15 residues. V gave up 2 bases and J gave up 1 base, with 9 bases separating them. The DNA for the CDR3 is TGTGCCATCAGTGAGGGAAGCGGGTCCTACAATGAGCAGTTCTTC. This sequence encodes CAISEGSGSYNEQFF.

The chain couples TRBV16 to TRBJ1-6; 10 bases are shared with TRBD1. CDR1 is KGHSY and CDR2 is FQNENV in the germline V gene. The CDR3 length is 15 residues. Trimming took 4 bases from V and 8 from J; bases not matched to a gene: 5. The CDR3 DNA follows: TGTGCCAGCAGCCCTGATGGACAGGGGGATTCACCCCTCCACTTT. Amino acid sequence: CASSPDGQGDSPLHF.

This clone has only a few counts. This chain uses TRBV9 with TRBJ2-3; D is unresolved. Germline CDR1 SGDLS, CDR2 YYNGEE. This CDR3 comprises 16 residues. Trimming shortened V by 0 bases and J by 1 base, and 12 bases separated the two germline ends. The CDR3 sequence is CASSVGIRSRTDTQYF. The CDR3 coding sequence is TGTGCCAGCAGCGTAGGGATACGGAGCCGCACAGATACGCAGTATTTT.